This TCR beta chain was retrieved from a study of blood T cell repertoires in COVID-19. Study overall: Acute and convalescent COVID-19 specimens originated in the United States, Italy and Spain.

Under the authors' procedure: Reference gene primer amplification gave estimated nucleated cell counts. Sequenced by immunoSEQ multiplex PCR; TCRdb stores in-frame clones only, minus some. V and J calls and clone size are as listed in that table; D and trimming were resolved from the DNA. The sample holds under 40,000 clones; around four fifths are singletons and the top ten take roughly 7%. This clone has just a few counts. This clonotype was obtained from an older woman with acute or convalescent COVID-19. The specimen was peripheral blood.

CDR3 in DNA: TGTGCCAGCAGCGTAGATCCGGGACAGGGGGGCTATGGCTACACCTTC. Amino acid sequence: CASSVDPGQGGYGYTF. The chain couples TRBV9 to TRBJ1-2; 11 positions agree with TRBD1. CDR3 length: 16 residues. Germline V gene data show CDR1 as SGDLS and CDR2 as YYNGEE. With V trimmed by 0 bases and J by 4 bases, 5 bases remained unmatched.